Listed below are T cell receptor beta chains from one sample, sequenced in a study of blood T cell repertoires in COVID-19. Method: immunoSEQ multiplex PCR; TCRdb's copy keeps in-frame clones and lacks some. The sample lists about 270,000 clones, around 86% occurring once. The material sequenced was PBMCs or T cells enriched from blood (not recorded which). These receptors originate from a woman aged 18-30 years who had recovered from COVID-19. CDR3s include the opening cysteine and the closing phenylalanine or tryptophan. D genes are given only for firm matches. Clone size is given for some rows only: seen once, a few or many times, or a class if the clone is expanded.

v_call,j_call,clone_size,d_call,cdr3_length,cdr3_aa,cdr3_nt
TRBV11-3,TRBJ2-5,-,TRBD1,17,CASSPRTGRSDQETQYF,TGTGCCAGCAGCCCTCGGACAGGGAGGAGTGACCAAGAGACCCAGTACTTC
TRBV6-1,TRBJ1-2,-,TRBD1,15,CASSERVQGAIGYTF,TGTGCCAGCAGTGAAAGAGTACAGGGGGCGATTGGCTACACCTTC
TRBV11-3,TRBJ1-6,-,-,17,CASSLQTLSSYNSPLHF,TGTGCCAGCAGCTTACAGACACTGAGCTCCTATAATTCACCCCTCCACTTT
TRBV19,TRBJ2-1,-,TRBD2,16,CASSITSGDSYNEQFF,TGTGCCAGTAGTATAACTAGCGGGGACTCCTACAATGAGCAGTTCTTC
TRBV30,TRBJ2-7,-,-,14,CAWSVTGTHHEQYF,TGTGCCTGGAGTGTAACAGGGACGCATCACGAGCAGTACTTC
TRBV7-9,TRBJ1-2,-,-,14,CASSLVPGRIGYTF,TGTGCCAGCAGCTTAGTCCCGGGGAGAATCGGCTACACCTTC
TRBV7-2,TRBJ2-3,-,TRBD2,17,CASSFSGPAGGLDTQYF,TGTGCCAGCAGCTTTTCGGGCCCGGCGGGAGGATTAGATACGCAGTATTTT
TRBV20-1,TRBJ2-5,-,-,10,CSAKGETQYF,TGCAGTGCGAAGGGGGAGACCCAGTACTTC
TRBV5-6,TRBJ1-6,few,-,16,CASSFRGREGNSPLHF,TGTGCCAGCAGCTTTCGTGGCAGGGAAGGTAATTCACCCCTCCACTTT
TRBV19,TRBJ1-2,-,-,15,CASSIPTHWDYGYTF,TGTGCCAGTAGTATCCCGACTCACTGGGACTATGGCTACACCTTC
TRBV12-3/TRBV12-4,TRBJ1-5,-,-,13,CASSFNGNQPQHF,TGTGCCAGCAGTTTTAATGGCAATCAGCCCCAGCATTTT
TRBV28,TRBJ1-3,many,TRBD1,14,CASRPPGGGNTIYF,TGTGCCAGCAGGCCCCCAGGGGGAGGAAACACCATATATTTT
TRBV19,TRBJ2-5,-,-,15,CASSIGSSRQETQYF,TGTGCCAGTAGTATTGGTTCCTCCAGGCAAGAGACCCAGTACTTC
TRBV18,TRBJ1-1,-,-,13,CASSPQGNTEAFF,TGTGCCAGCTCTCCCCAGGGTAACACTGAAGCTTTCTTT
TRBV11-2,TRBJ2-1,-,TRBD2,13,CASTLTSNNEQFF,TGTGCCAGCACGCTGACTAGCAACAATGAGCAGTTCTTC
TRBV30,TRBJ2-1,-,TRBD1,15,CAWTIGTVSYNEQFF,TGTGCCTGGACTATCGGGACAGTCTCCTACAATGAGCAGTTCTTC
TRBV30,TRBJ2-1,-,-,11,CAWSGQNEQFF,TGTGCCTGGAGTGGGCAAAATGAGCAGTTCTTC
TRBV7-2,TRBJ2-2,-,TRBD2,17,CASSTTSGGARTGELFF,TGTGCCAGCAGCACGACTAGCGGGGGGGCTCGTACCGGGGAGCTGTTTTTT
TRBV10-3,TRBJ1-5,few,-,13,CAIRQGNNQPQHF,TGTGCCATCAGGCAGGGGAACAATCAGCCCCAGCATTTT
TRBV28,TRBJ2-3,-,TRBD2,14,CASNLAGITDTQYF,TGTGCCAGCAACTTAGCGGGGATCACAGATACGCAGTATTTT
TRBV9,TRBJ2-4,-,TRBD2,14,CASSVRGGLDIQYF,TGTGCCAGCAGCGTTCGCGGGGGTCTAGACATTCAGTACTTC
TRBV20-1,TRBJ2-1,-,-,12,CSASRQYNEQFF,TGCAGTGCTAGTAGACAGTACAATGAGCAGTTCTTC
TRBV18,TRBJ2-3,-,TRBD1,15,CASSPPTGSTDTQYF,TGTGCCAGCTCACCTCCGACAGGGAGCACAGATACGCAGTATTTT
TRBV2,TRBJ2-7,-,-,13,CASRRQETYEQYF,TGTGCCAGCAGGAGACAGGAGACCTACGAGCAGTACTTC
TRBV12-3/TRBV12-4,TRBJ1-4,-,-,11,CASSLGEKLFF,TGTGCCAGCAGTTTGGGCGAAAAACTGTTTTTT
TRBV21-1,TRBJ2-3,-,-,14,CASELGTSGRAPYF,TGTGCCAGCGAGCTAGGGACTAGCGGGAGGGCCCCGTATTTT
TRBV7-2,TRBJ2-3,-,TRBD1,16,CASSLGLQGAVDTQYF,TGTGCCAGCAGCTTAGGTCTACAGGGGGCAGTAGATACGCAGTATTTT
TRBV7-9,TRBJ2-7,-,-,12,CASRQDYYEQYF,TGTGCCAGCAGGCAGGACTACTACGAGCAGTACTTC
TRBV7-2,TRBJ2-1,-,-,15,CASSLPVLSYNEQFF,TGTGCCAGCAGCTTACCTGTTCTCTCCTACAATGAGCAGTTCTTC
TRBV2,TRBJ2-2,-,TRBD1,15,CASRFGTANTGELFF,TGTGCCAGCAGGTTCGGGACAGCGAACACCGGGGAGCTGTTTTTT
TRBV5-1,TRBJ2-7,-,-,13,CASSPGHAYEQYF,TGCGCCAGCAGCCCGGGACATGCCTACGAGCAGTACTTC
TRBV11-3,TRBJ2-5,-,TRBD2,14,CASSPLAGSETQYF,TGTGCCAGCAGCCCACTAGCGGGGTCGGAGACCCAGTACTTC